The rows below give T cell receptor beta chains drawn from one sample of a study of blood T cell repertoires in COVID-19. Sequenced by immunoSEQ multiplex PCR; TCRdb stores in-frame clones only, minus some. The top ten clones hold about 5% of a sample with around 60,000 clones, just under 75% of them seen once. Sequences were obtained from peripheral blood. The receptors were gathered from a woman between 65 and 79 years old with COVID-19, enrolled during active disease. Both conserved end residues are part of each CDR3. The D gene is left open where the match is weak. Some rows have no size entry. The others give once, few or many, or a class for an expanded clone.

cdr3_aa cdr3_nt j_call clone_size d_call v_call
CASSYGLAGTDTQYF TGTGCCAGCAGTTACGGGTTAGCGGGGACAGATACGCAGTATTTT TRBJ2-3 - TRBD2 TRBV6-2/TRBV6-3
CASSQEAGEVTGELFF TGTGCCAGCAGCCAAGAAGCGGGAGAGGTCACCGGGGAGCTGTTTTTT TRBJ2-2 - TRBD2 TRBV4-2
CASSPTGLAGGWEQFF TGTGCCAGCAGTCCCACAGGCCTAGCGGGGGGCTGGGAGCAGTTCTTC TRBJ2-1 - TRBD2 TRBV28
CASSSHRGQGGNQPQHF TGTGCCAGCAGTTCACACAGGGGGCAGGGAGGCAATCAGCCCCAGCATTTT TRBJ1-5 - TRBD1 TRBV2
CASKWGSDEAFF TGTGCCAGCAAATGGGGCAGTGATGAAGCTTTCTTT TRBJ1-1 - - TRBV2
CATTGSSEAFF TGTGCCACTACCGGGAGTTCGGAAGCTTTCTTT TRBJ1-1 few - TRBV3-1/TRBV3-2
CSSGGGGYTGELFF TGCAGCTCCGGGGGGGGAGGGTACACCGGGGAGCTGTTTTTT TRBJ2-2 once TRBD2 TRBV29-1
CATSRDGLWLPQYF TGTGCCACCAGCAGAGATGGACTATGGCTGCCCCAGTACTTC TRBJ2-5 - - TRBV15
CASGADSNYGYTF TGTGCCAGCGGCGCGGACAGTAACTATGGCTACACCTTC TRBJ1-2 - - TRBV12-3/TRBV12-4
CASSLQDPSNQPQHF TGCGCCAGCAGCTTACAAGATCCTAGCAATCAGCCCCAGCATTTT TRBJ1-5 - - TRBV5-1
CASRELRGRETGNTIYF TGTGCCAGCAGGGAACTCAGGGGGCGCGAGACTGGAAACACCATATATTTT TRBJ1-3 - TRBD1 TRBV6-1
CASSLARGGAADTQYF TGCGCCAGCAGCTTGGCGAGAGGGGGCGCGGCAGATACGCAGTATTTT TRBJ2-3 - TRBD1 TRBV5-1
CASSHQGQGATRDTEAFF TGTGCCAGCAGCCACCAAGGACAGGGAGCAACGCGGGACACTGAAGCTTTCTTT TRBJ1-1 - TRBD1 TRBV4-2
CASSLVAGLAYEQYF TGTGCCAGCAGCTTAGTGGCAGGGCTGGCCTACGAGCAGTACTTC TRBJ2-7 - - TRBV7-2
CAISELGQGSGELFF TGTGCCATCAGTGAGTTGGGACAGGGATCCGGGGAGCTGTTTTTT TRBJ2-2 - TRBD1 TRBV10-3
CASSQDYGVTSGSDTQYF TGCGCCAGCAGCCAAGATTACGGGGTAACTAGTGGATCAGATACGCAGTATTTT TRBJ2-3 - - TRBV4-3
CAISDDRGKGGYTF TGTGCCATCAGTGATGACAGGGGAAAGGGTGGCTACACCTTC TRBJ1-2 - TRBD1 TRBV10-3
CASSSPRGGDEKLFF TGTGCCAGCAGTTCCCCTAGGGGAGGGGATGAAAAACTGTTTTTT TRBJ1-4 - - TRBV28
CASSDIRGQETQYF TGTGCCAGCAGCGATATCAGGGGGCAAGAGACCCAGTACTTC TRBJ2-5 few TRBD1 TRBV6-5
CASSLVSTEAFF TGTGCCAGCAGCTTGGTGAGCACTGAAGCTTTCTTT TRBJ1-1 once - TRBV11-3
CASTDRVDTIYF TGTGCCAGCACCGACAGGGTAGACACCATATATTTT TRBJ1-3 few TRBD1 TRBV12-3/TRBV12-4
CASSPGTGADYGYTF TGTGCCAGCAGTCCCGGGACAGGGGCCGACTATGGCTACACCTTC TRBJ1-2 - TRBD1 TRBV6-5
CAIRTTSAPNEQFF TGTGCCATCAGAACGACTAGCGCCCCCAATGAGCAGTTCTTC TRBJ2-1 once TRBD2 TRBV10-3
CASSPSQGNEKLFF TGCGCCAGCAGCCCCTCCCAGGGAAATGAAAAACTGTTTTTT TRBJ1-4 - - TRBV5-1
CASSWGGSGTEAFF TGCGCCAGCAGCTGGGGCGGCAGTGGCACTGAAGCTTTCTTT TRBJ1-1 - - TRBV5-1
CASNRNGSPSGYTF TGTGCCAGTAATCGTAACGGGTCGCCTAGTGGCTACACCTTC TRBJ1-2 few - TRBV19
CSVEEDRAIYGYTF TGCAGCGTTGAAGAAGACAGGGCAATCTATGGCTACACCTTC TRBJ1-2 - TRBD1 TRBV29-1
CASSLTGLADIQYF TGTGCCAGCAGCCTCACGGGGCTAGCGGATATTCAGTACTTC TRBJ2-4 - TRBD2 TRBV7-3